The 30 T cell receptor beta chains listed next were all sequenced from one sample in a study of shared clonotypes between healthy human individuals. The protocol was immunoSEQ multiplex PCR, while the TCRdb copy is restricted to in-frame clones and leaves out a portion. The data hold approximately 2.4 million clones, with approximately 96% observed a single time. The sample taken for sequencing was naive CD4+ T cells sorted from blood. Indicated subset: CD45RA+ positively selected. The origin of the receptors is a man younger than 35 in good health.

This chain links TRBV5-6 with TRBJ2-1; possibly TRBD2 for D (5 bases). The germline V gene has CDR1 SGHDT and CDR2 YYEEEE. Trimming cost V 2 bases and J 7 bases, with 7 bases left between them. The CDR3 runs 12 residues. The CDR3 region has the DNA TGTGCCAGCAGCTTCTGGGAGAATGAGCAGTTCTTC. This translates into CASSFWENEQFF.

This chain uses TRBV6-4 with TRBJ2-7; TRBD1 agrees at 7 bases. This CDR3 region has 13 residues. The V gene end was trimmed by 3 bases and the J gene end by 6 bases; junction bases not matched to a gene: 5. CDR1 and CDR2 (germline): MRHNA, SNTAGT. CDR3 coding DNA: TGTGCCAGCAGTGAACAGGGGTGGGGCGAGCAGTACTTC. Translation: CASSEQGWGEQYF.

The V and J genes are TRBV30 and TRBJ2-2; 8 nucleotides match TRBD2. The CDR3 spans 16 residues. Trimming removed 0 bases from V and 4 bases from J; junction bases left unmatched: 7. Per the germline V gene, CDR1 is GTSNPN and CDR2 is SVGIG (reference sequence). Written as DNA, the CDR3 is TGTGCCTGGAGTGTAGAGGCGGGGGGCCCCACCGGGGAGCTGTTTTTT. Its translation is CAWSVEAGGPTGELFF.

J is TRBJ2-3 and V is TRBV10-3; TRBD2 matches at 11 bases. From germline, CDR1 is ENHRY and CDR2 SYGVKD. The CDR3 is 15 residues long. The J segment lost 4 bases and the V segment lost 9 bases, leaving 9 bases of the junction unmatched. For the CDR3, the DNA is TGTGCCATATCCCTACTAGCGGGAGTGGCAGATACGCAGTATTTT. Translation gives CAISLLAGVADTQYF.

As regards this clone: The sample contains more than one DNA sequence encoding this CDR3. The CDR3 bases are TGTGCCAGCAGCTTGGGACAGGGGAACCAGCCCCAGCATTTT. Translating it yields CASSLGQGNQPQHF. V and J are TRBV7-9 and TRBJ1-5, with TRBD1 matching over 10 bases. This CDR3 has 14 amino acids. Per germline, CDR1 SEHNR and CDR2 FQNEAQ (reference sequence). The J segment lost 7 bases and the V segment lost 3 bases, leaving 3 bases of the junction unmatched.

This sequence joins TRBV18 and TRBJ2-5; 8 bases are a match to TRBD2. The length of the CDR3 is 15 residues. Germline V gives CDR1 KGHSH, CDR2 LQKENI. V lost 4 bases to trimming and J lost 5 bases; unmatched junction nucleotides: 9. CDR3 residues: CASSLLLAALETQYF. CDR3 sequence (DNA): TGTGCCAGCTCACTCCTACTAGCGGCTTTGGAGACCCAGTACTTC. Looking up the rest from reference TRBV18 and TRBJ2-5 gives the full variable domain: NAGVMQNPRHLVRRRGQEARLRCSPMKGHSHVYWYRQLPEEGLKFMVYLQKENIIDESGMPKERFSAEFPKEGPSILRIQQVVRGDSAAYFCASSLLLAALETQYFGPGTRLLVL.

The V and J genes are TRBV4-1 and TRBJ2-3; D perhaps matches TRBD2 (5 bases). The CDR3 sequence is 16 residues long. Germline CDR1 is MGHRA and CDR2 is YSYEKL. V was clipped by 1 base and J by 0 bases, with 11 bases between them. The CDR3 protein is CASSQVSGKSTDTQYF. CDR3 nucleotides: TGCGCCAGCAGCCAAGTATCGGGGAAGAGCACAGATACGCAGTATTTT.

This clone was detected a few times. The chain uses TRBV6-5 and TRBJ2-3; D not certain. CDR1 MNHEY and CDR2 SVGAGI come from the germline V gene. Deletions cut 2 bases from V and 0 bases from J, with 6 bases between. This CDR3 comprises 14 residues. This chain's CDR3 is CASSYRDSTDTQYF. For the CDR3, the DNA is TGTGCCAGCAGTTACAGAGACAGCACAGATACGCAGTATTTT.

The chain recombines TRBV5-6 with TRBJ2-4; tentative D call: TRBD1 (6 bases). In germline, CDR1 is SGHDT, CDR2 YYEEEE. Trimming stripped 3 bases from V and 12 bases from J, with 13 bases between. CDR3 length: 12 amino acids. The chain's CDR3 is CASSYNTGPQYF. The CDR3 nucleotides read TGTGCCAGCAGCTACAACACAGGGCCTCAGTACTTC.

The genes are TRBV30 and TRBJ1-4; 8 bases line up with TRBD1. Unmatched junction bases numbered 8, after V lost 5 bases and J lost 0 bases. Germline V CDR1 and CDR2: GTSNPN, SVGIG (reference sequence). The CDR3 covers 16 residues. The chain's CDR3 is CAWGIGQGTTNEKLFF. The CDR3 DNA reads as TGTGCCTGGGGCATAGGACAGGGAACAACTAATGAAAAACTGTTTTTT.

The rearrangement uses TRBV5-1 and TRBJ2-2, with TRBD2 as a possible D gene (6 bases). This CDR3 contains 14 residues. Germline CDR1 is SGHRS and CDR2 is YFSETQ. Deletions cut 4 bases from V and 10 bases from J, with 17 bases between. The CDR3 here is CASSDPRGSEELFF. DNA for the CDR3: TGCGCCAGCAGCGACCCCCGGGGGTCGGAGGAGCTGTTTTTT.

Comment on this clone: The sample contains more than one DNA sequence encoding this CDR3. The chain joins TRBV5-1 to TRBJ2-3; the match to TRBD2 covers 11 bases. J gave up 1 base and V 0 bases, and 1 base lay outside the gene matches. In germline, CDR1 is SGHRS, CDR2 YFSETQ. The CDR3 runs 16 residues. DNA for the CDR3: TGCGCCAGCAGCTTGGTACTAGCGGGGGGCACAGATACGCAGTATTTT. Translating gives CASSLVLAGGTDTQYF.

The CDR3 sequence: CASSHRGSSNQPQHF. DNA for the CDR3: TGTGCCAGCAGCCATAGGGGCAGTAGCAATCAGCCCCAGCATTTT. The chain carries TRBV5-6 and TRBJ1-5, with a weak D call TRBD1 (5 bases). Looked up from germline, CDR1 is SGHDT and CDR2 is YYEEEE. CDR3 size: 15 residues. V lost 4 bases to trimming and J lost 0 bases, with 11 bases between them.

This clone was detected only a few times. This chain uses TRBV6-6 with TRBJ1-3; the D is unclear. CDR1 is MNHNY and CDR2 is SVGAGI in the germline V gene (reference sequence). CDR3 length equals 13 residues. V was cut by 5 bases and J by 7 bases, with 12 bases left in between. In DNA form, the CDR3 reads TGTGCCAGCAGTCAACCCTCCCGGAACACCATATATTTT. Protein product: CASSQPSRNTIYF.

The V gene is TRBV29-1, the J gene TRBJ1-4; no firm D call. The CDR3 spans 13 residues. Deletions cut 3 bases from V and 8 bases from J, with 13 bases between. Per the germline V gene, CDR1 is SQVTM and CDR2 is ANQGSEA. CDR3 DNA sequence: TGCAGCGTTGACCGCGGGCCGGGAGAAAAACTGTTTTTT. Protein product: CSVDRGPGEKLFF.

The CDR3 sequence: CASSFRDSYEQYF. As DNA, the CDR3 is TGTGCCAGCAGCTTCCGAGACAGCTACGAGCAGTACTTC. The chain uses TRBV7-8 and TRBJ2-7, with a weak D call TRBD1 (5 bases). V lost 3 bases, J lost 3 bases, and 9 bases lay in between. Per the germline V gene, CDR1 is SGHVS and CDR2 is FQNEAQ. The CDR3 totals 13 residues.

The chain joins TRBV7-2 to TRBJ1-1, with D maybe TRBD1 (5 bases). V dropped 2 bases and J dropped 4 bases, with 8 bases sitting between them. Germline values: CDR1 SGHTA, CDR2 FQGNSA. The CDR3 totals 13 residues. In DNA form, the CDR3 reads TGTGCCAGCAGCTTACTGGGGGGCACTGAAGCTTTCTTT. It yields the protein CASSLLGGTEAFF.

The rearrangement joins TRBV6-5 to TRBJ2-2; TRBD1 matches at 9 bases. CDR3 length: 15 amino acids. With 7 bases clipped from V and 7 bases from J, the junction kept 10 bases outside the gene matches. Per germline, CDR1 MNHEY and CDR2 SVGAGI. In nucleotides, the CDR3 is TGTGCCAGCACCAAAGGGGACAGGGAGATCGGGGAGCTGTTTTTT. It codes for CASTKGDREIGELFF.

The CDR3 DNA is TGTGCCTGGAGTGCCCCCACAGAGAACTACGAGCAGTACTTC. It yields the protein CAWSAPTENYEQYF. The chain has TRBV30 and TRBJ2-7; D remains unclear. The germline gives CDR1 GTSNPN, CDR2 SVGIG (reference sequence). Trimming took off 1 base at V and 3 bases at J, with 13 bases between the two ends. This CDR3 spans 14 amino acids.

The CDR3 is CASSSTRQGRGYTF. The DNA of the CDR3 is TGTGCCAGCAGTTCCACCCGACAGGGTCGAGGCTACACCTTC. The chain has TRBV6-5 and TRBJ1-2; 7 bases align to TRBD1. Germline loops: CDR1 MNHEY, CDR2 SVGAGI. The CDR3 extends over 14 amino acids. V gave up 4 bases and J gave up 8 bases; unmatched junction bases: 10.

This clone appeared once. CDR3 sequence (DNA): TGCGCCAGCAGCTTGGCCGGAGCAGAGGAAGCTTTCTTT. Translation gives CASSLAGAEEAFF. The chain recombines TRBV5-1 with TRBJ1-1; D call uncertain. This CDR3 region has 13 residues. The V and J ends lost 0 bases and 8 bases respectively, with 11 bases between them. The germline V gene encodes CDR1 SGHRS and CDR2 YFSETQ. The full variable domain, in which reference TRBV5-1 and TRBJ1-1 provide the parts outside the CDR3, is KAGVTQTPRYLIKTRGQQVTLSCSPISGHRSVSWYQQTPGQGLQFLFEYFSETQRNKGNFPGRFSGRQFSNSRSEMNVSTLELGDSALYLCASSLAGAEEAFFGQGTRLTVV.

This chain joins TRBV11-3 and TRBJ1-1; D is perhaps TRBD1 (6 bases). The CDR3 is 15 residues long. Germline CDR1 SGHNT, CDR2 YENEEA. The V and J ends lost 3 bases and 1 base respectively, with 12 bases between them. CDR3 sequence: CASSFPQGGNTEAFF. CDR3 bases: TGTGCCAGCAGCTTCCCACAGGGTGGGAACACTGAAGCTTTCTTT.

Concerning this clone itself: Other DNA sequences in this sample translate to the same CDR3. The V call is TRBV28, the J call TRBJ2-7; D remains unclear. CDR1 is MDHEN, CDR2 SYDVKM, per germline. The CDR3 is 11 amino acids. The V end lost 5 bases, the J end lost 4 bases, and 6 bases lay between the germline ends. CDR3 sequence (DNA): TGTGCCAGCAGTCCAGGTTACGAGCAGTACTTC. Translation: CASSPGYEQYF.

The rearrangement uses TRBV7-8 and TRBJ2-7; 8 nucleotides agree with TRBD2. Looked up from germline, CDR1 is SGHVS and CDR2 is FQNEAQ. The CDR3 totals 18 residues. V was pared by 3 bases and J by 0 bases, with 13 bases of the junction left unmatched. The DNA for the CDR3 is TGTGCCAGCAGCTTTAGCCCGCGGGGGCGGGGGGTCTCCTACGAGCAGTACTTC. It encodes CASSFSPRGRGVSYEQYF. Using reference TRBV7-8 and TRBJ2-7 for the parts outside the CDR3, the full variable domain is GAGVSQSPRYKVAKRGQDVALRCDPISGHVSLFWYQQALGQGPEFLTYFQNEAQLDKSGLPSDRFFAERPEGSVSTLKIQRTQQEDSAVYLCASSFSPRGRGVSYEQYFGPGTRLTVT.

The chain has TRBV29-1 and TRBJ1-1, with 7 bases fitting TRBD1. Germline V gene data show CDR1 as SQVTM and CDR2 as ANQGSEA. The CDR3 loop spans 14 amino acids. V gave up 4 bases and J gave up 4 bases; unmatched junction bases: 9. CDR3 DNA: TGCAGCGTTGGATCCCAGGGGGGGAGCACTGAAGCTTTCTTT. Protein product: CSVGSQGGSTEAFF. Full variable domain (remainder filled in from reference TRBV29-1 and TRBJ1-1): SAVISQKPSRDICQRGTSLTIQCQVDSQVTMMFWYRQQPGQSLTLIATANQGSEATYESGFVIDKFPISRPNLTFSTLTVSNMSPEDSSIYLCSVGSQGGSTEAFFGQGTRLTVV.

The rearrangement links TRBV7-9 to TRBJ2-7; no clear D. The germline CDR1 and CDR2 sequences are SEHNR and FQNEAQ (reference sequence). The CDR3 is made up of 12 amino acids. V dropped 3 bases and J dropped 5 bases, with 8 bases sitting between them. The CDR3 region is CASSLGNDEQYF. The CDR3 region has the DNA TGTGCCAGCAGCTTGGGTAACGACGAGCAGTACTTC.

This clone has just a few counts. V and J are TRBV12-5 and TRBJ1-6, with TRBD1 matching 7 bases. Unmatched junction bases numbered 9, after V lost 2 bases and J lost 5 bases. CDR3 length equals 17 residues. The germline V gene encodes CDR1 LGHNT and CDR2 FRNRAP. The CDR3 reads CASGLLQGQKNNSPLHF. The CDR3 coding sequence is TGTGCTAGTGGTTTGCTCCAGGGACAGAAGAATAATTCACCCCTCCACTTT. The variable domain in full, with the rest retrieved from reference TRBV12-5 and TRBJ1-6, is DARVTQTPRHKVTEMGQEVTMRCQPILGHNTVFWYRQTMMQGLELLAYFRNRAPLDDSGMPKDRFSAEMPDATLATLKIQPSEPRDSAVYFCASGLLQGQKNNSPLHFGNGTRLTVT.

V gene TRBV6-5 combines with J gene TRBJ2-1; 7 bases match TRBD2. CDR3 length equals 16 residues. V was pared by 2 bases and J by 8 bases, with 12 bases of the junction left unmatched. Germline lookup yields CDR1 MNHEY and CDR2 SVGAGI. The CDR3 protein is CASSYVGRGRAYEQFF. CDR3 DNA sequence: TGTGCCAGCAGTTACGTTGGACGGGGGAGGGCCTATGAGCAGTTCTTC.

The J gene is TRBJ1-3, the V gene TRBV6-6; 7 nucleotides align to TRBD1. The CDR3 spans 15 residues. Germline lookup yields CDR1 MNHNY and CDR2 SVGAGI (reference sequence). The trim removed 5 bases at V and 2 bases at J, leaving 6 bases unmatched. CDR3 sequence: CASSRGGAAGNTIYF. CDR3 sequence (DNA): TGTGCCAGCAGTCGAGGGGGCGCTGCTGGAAACACCATATATTTT.

This chain uses TRBV28 with TRBJ2-7, with D maybe TRBD2 (7 bases). V gave up 6 bases and J gave up 2 bases, with 17 bases separating them. Germline V lookup: CDR1 MDHEN, CDR2 SYDVKM. CDR3 length equals 15 residues. DNA of the CDR3: TGTGCCAGCAGCCCTGGGGGGGCGCGGCCCTACGAGCAGTACTTC. This encodes CASSPGGARPYEQYF. The variable domain in full, completed from reference TRBV28 and TRBJ2-7, reads DVKVTQSSRYLVKRTGEKVFLECVQDMDHENMFWYRQDPGLGLRLIYFSYDVKMKEKGDIPEGYSVSREKKERFSLILESASTNQTSMYLCASSPGGARPYEQYFGPGTRLTVT.